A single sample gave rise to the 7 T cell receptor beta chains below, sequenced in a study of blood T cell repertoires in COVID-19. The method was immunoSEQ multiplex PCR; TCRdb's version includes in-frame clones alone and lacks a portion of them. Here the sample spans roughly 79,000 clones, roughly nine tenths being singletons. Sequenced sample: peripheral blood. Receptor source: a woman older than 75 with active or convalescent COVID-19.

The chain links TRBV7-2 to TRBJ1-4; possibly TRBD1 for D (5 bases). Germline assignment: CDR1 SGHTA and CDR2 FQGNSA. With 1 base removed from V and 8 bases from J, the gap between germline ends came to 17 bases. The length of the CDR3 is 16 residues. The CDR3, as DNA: TGTGCCAGCAGCTTAGGAGTAAGGGGCCGAGCGGAAAAACTGTTTTTT. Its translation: CASSLGVRGRAEKLFF.

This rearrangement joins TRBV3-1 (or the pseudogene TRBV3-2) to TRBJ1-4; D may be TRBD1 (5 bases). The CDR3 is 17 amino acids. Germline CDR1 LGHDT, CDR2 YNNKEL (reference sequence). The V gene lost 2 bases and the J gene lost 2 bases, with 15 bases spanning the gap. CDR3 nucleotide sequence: TGTGCCAGCAGCCAAACCCAGGGCGGAAGGACTAATGAAAAACTGTTTTTT. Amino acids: CASSQTQGGRTNEKLFF.

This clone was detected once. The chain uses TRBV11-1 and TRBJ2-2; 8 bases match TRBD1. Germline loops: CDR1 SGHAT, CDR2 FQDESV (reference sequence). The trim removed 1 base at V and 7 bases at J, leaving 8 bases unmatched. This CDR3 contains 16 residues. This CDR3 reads CASSLGGTGGLGELFF. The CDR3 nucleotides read TGTGCCAGCAGCTTAGGGGGGACAGGCGGTCTCGGGGAGCTGTTTTTT.

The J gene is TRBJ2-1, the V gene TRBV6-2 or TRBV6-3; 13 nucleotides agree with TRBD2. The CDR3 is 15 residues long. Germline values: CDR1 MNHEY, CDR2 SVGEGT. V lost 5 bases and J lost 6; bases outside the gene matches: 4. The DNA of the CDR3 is TGTGCCAGCAGTCGCCGACTAGCGGGGGGCAATGAGCAGTTCTTC. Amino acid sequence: CASSRRLAGGNEQFF.

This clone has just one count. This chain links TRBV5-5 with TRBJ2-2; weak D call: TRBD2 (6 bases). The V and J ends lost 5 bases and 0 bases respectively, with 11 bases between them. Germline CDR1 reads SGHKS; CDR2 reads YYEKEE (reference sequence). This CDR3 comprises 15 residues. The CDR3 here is CASSSGLPNTGELFF. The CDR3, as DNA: TGTGCCAGCAGTTCGGGACTCCCGAACACCGGGGAGCTGTTTTTT.

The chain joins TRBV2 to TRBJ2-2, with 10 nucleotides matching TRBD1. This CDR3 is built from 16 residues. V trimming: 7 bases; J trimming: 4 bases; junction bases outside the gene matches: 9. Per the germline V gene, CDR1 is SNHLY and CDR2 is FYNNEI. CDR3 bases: TGTGCCAGCAAATCGACAGGGGGCATAGGCACCGGGGAGCTGTTTTTT. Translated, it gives CASKSTGGIGTGELFF.

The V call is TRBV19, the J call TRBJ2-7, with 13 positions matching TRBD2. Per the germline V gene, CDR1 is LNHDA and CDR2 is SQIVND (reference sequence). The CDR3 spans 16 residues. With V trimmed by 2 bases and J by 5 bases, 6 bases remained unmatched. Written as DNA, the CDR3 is TGTGCCAGTAGTATAAGGACTAGCGGGAGTAGGCACGAGCAGTACTTC. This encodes CASSIRTSGSRHEQYF.